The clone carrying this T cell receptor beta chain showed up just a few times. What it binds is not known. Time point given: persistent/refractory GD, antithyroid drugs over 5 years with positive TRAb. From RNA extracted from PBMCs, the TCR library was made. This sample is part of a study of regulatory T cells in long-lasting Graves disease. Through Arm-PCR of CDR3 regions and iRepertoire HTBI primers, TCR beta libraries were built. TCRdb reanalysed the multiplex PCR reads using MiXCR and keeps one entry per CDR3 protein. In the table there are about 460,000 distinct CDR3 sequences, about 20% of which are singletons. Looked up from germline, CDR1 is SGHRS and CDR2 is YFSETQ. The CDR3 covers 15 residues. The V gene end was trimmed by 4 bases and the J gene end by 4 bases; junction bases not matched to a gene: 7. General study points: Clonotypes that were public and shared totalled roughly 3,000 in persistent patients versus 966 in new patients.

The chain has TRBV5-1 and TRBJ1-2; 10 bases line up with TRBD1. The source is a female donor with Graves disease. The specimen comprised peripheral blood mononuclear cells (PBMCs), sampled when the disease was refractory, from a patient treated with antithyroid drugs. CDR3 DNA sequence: TGCGCCAGCAGCCCCGGACAGGGGGTGGGCTATGGCTACACCTTC. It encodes CASSPGQGVGYGYTF.